This T cell receptor (beta chain) appears in the sequencing data of a study of cytomegalovirus exposure and HLA in healthy donors. Study-level information: The same platform was used for the approximately 110 validation repertoires and the roughly 600 first-cohort repertoires, a later analysis reported. General study findings and limits: Per published reports, the classifier diagnosed cytomegalovirus status with high specificity and sensitivity. TCR beta chains numbering more than 150 were designated cytomegalovirus-associated. A few chains tied to CMV proved CMV antigen-specific in vitro.

As for this clone: As yet, its antigen is unknown.

Sequenced by immunoSEQ multiplex PCR; TCRdb stores in-frame clones only, minus some. The table shows 250,000 to 300,000 clones, with 90% occurring only once. In germline, CDR1 is KGHSH, CDR2 LQKENI. The CDR3 loop spans 14 amino acids. Trimming left V 5 bases short and J 4 bases short, with 11 bases between. The chain joins TRBV18 to TRBJ2-2, with a tentative D call TRBD1 (6 bases). Material: PBMCs. This receptor was obtained from a woman under 30 in good health and CMV-seronegative. The CDR3 loop is CASSRDKVTGELFF. CDR3 sequence (DNA): TGTGCCAGCTCAAGGGACAAGGTCACCGGGGAGCTGTTTTTT.